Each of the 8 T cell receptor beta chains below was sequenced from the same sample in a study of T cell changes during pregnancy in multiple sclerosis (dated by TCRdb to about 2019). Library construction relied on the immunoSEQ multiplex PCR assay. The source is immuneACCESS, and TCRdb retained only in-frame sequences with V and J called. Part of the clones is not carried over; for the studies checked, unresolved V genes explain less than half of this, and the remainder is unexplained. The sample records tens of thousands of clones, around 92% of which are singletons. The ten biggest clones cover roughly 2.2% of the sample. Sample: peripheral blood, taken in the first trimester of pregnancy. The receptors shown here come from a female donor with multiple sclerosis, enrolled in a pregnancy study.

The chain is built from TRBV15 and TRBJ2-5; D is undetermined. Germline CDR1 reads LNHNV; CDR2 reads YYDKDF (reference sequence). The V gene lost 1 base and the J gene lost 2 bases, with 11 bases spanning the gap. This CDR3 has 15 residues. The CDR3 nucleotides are TGTGCCACCAGCAGAGGTACTGACAAACAAGAGACCCAGTACTTC. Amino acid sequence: CATSRGTDKQETQYF.

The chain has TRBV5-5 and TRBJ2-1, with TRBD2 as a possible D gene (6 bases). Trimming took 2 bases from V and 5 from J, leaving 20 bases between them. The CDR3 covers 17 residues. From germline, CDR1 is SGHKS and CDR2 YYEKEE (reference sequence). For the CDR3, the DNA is TGTGCCAGCAGCTTTCGCGATTTGGGACTGGTGGACAATGAGCAGTTCTTC. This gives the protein CASSFRDLGLVDNEQFF.

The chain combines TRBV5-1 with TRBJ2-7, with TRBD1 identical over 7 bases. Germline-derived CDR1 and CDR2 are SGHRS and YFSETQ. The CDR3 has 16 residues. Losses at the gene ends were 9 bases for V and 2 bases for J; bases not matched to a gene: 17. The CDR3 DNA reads TGCGCCACCGCACCCACATCGACGGGACAGCCCTACGAGCAGTACTTC. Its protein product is CATAPTSTGQPYEQYF.

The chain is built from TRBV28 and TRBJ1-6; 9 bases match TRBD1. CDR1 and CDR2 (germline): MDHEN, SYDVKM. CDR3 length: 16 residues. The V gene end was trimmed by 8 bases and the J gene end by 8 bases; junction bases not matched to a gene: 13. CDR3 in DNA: TGTGCCAGCGGTGTAATAACAGGGGGCCTTTATTCACCCCTCCACTTT. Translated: CASGVITGGLYSPLHF.

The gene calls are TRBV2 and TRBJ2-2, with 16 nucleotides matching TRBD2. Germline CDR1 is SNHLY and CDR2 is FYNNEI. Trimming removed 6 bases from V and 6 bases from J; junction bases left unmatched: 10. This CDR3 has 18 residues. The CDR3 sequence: CASRAPGLAGGPSGELFF. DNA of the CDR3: TGTGCCAGCAGGGCCCCGGGACTAGCGGGAGGGCCTTCCGGGGAGCTGTTTTTT.

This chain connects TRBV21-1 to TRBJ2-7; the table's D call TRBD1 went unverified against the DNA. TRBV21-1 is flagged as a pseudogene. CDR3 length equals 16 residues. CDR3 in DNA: TGTGCCAGCGGGCCCCGTCTTCGGACAACCACCTACGAGCAGTACTTC. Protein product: CASGPRLRTTTYEQYF.

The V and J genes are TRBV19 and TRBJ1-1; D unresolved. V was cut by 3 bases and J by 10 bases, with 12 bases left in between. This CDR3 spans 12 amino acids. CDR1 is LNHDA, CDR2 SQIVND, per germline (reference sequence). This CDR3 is CASSMGAPGAFF. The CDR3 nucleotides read TGTGCCAGTAGTATGGGTGCCCCGGGAGCTTTCTTT.

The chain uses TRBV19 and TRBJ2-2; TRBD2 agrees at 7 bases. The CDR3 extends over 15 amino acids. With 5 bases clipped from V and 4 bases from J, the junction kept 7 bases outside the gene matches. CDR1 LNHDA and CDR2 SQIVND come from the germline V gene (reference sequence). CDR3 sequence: CASSGVAGFTGELFF. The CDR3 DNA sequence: TGTGCCAGTAGTGGGGTAGCGGGTTTCACCGGGGAGCTGTTTTTT. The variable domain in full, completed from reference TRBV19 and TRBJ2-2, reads DGGITQSPKYLFRKEGQNVTLSCEQNLNHDAMYWYRQDPGQGLRLIYYSQIVNDFQKGDIAEGYSVSREKKESFPLTVTSAQKNPTAFYLCASSGVAGFTGELFFGEGSRLTVL.